This is a list of T cell receptor beta chains from one sample in a study of molecular identifiers for immune sequencing clone quantification. Using its own MiXCR run on the PCR reads, TCRdb lists one record per CDR3 protein. In the table there are about half a million distinct CDR3 sequences, about 26% of which are singletons. Sequencing input: naive CD8+ T cells from blood, with Jurkat cell RNA spiked in. All receptors come from a human donor in good health. Some libraries in this study had Jurkat cell RNA spiked in. Both conserved end residues are part of each CDR3. The D gene is left open where the match is weak. Not all rows give a size; the values are once, few, many and, for expanded clones, a class.

clone_size: few; v_call: TRBV2; j_call: TRBJ2-5; d_call: TRBD2; cdr3_nt: TGTGCCAGCAGTGAAGCCCAGACCGGGACTAGCGCAGGGGAGACCCAGTACTTC; cdr3_aa: CASSEAQTGTSAGETQYF
clone_size: few; v_call: TRBV6-1; j_call: TRBJ2-7; d_call: TRBD1; cdr3_nt: TGTGCCGGCGGACAGGCCTACGAGCAGTACTTC; cdr3_aa: CAGGQAYEQYF
clone_size: many; v_call: TRBV20-1; j_call: TRBJ2-2; d_call: .; cdr3_nt: TGCAGTGCTAGAGATCTCCAGGAAAGTACCGGGGAGCTGTTTTTT; cdr3_aa: CSARDLQESTGELFF
clone_size: once; v_call: TRBV18; j_call: TRBJ2-2; d_call: .; cdr3_nt: TGTGCCAGCTCACTTGATAGTATGAACACCGAGGAGCTGTTTTTT; cdr3_aa: CASSLDSMNTEELFF
clone_size: few; v_call: TRBV12-3/TRBV12-4; j_call: TRBJ2-4; d_call: TRBD1; cdr3_nt: TGTGCCAGCAGTTTAGCCCTGACAGGGGCCAAAAACATTCAGTACTTC; cdr3_aa: CASSLALTGAKNIQYF
clone_size: few; v_call: TRBV20-1; j_call: TRBJ2-4; d_call: .; cdr3_nt: TGCAGTGCGAGCCAGGGAAACATTCAGTACTTC; cdr3_aa: CSASQGNIQYF
clone_size: many; v_call: TRBV4-3; j_call: TRBJ2-3; d_call: TRBD2; cdr3_nt: TGCGCCAGCAGCCAAGCTCTAACTAGCGGCCTAAGCACAGATACGCAGTATTTT; cdr3_aa: CASSQALTSGLSTDTQYF
clone_size: many; v_call: TRBV6-5; j_call: TRBJ2-1; d_call: TRBD2; cdr3_nt: TGTGCCAGCAGTTACCGGGAGGGGGGGGTCGATGAGCAGTTCTTC; cdr3_aa: CASSYREGGVDEQFF
clone_size: many; v_call: TRBV9; j_call: TRBJ2-3; d_call: .; cdr3_nt: TGTGCCAGCAGCGTAGAGGGGGGGCGTGGAGATACGCAGTATTTT; cdr3_aa: CASSVEGGRGDTQYF
clone_size: many; v_call: TRBV6-5; j_call: TRBJ1-2; d_call: TRBD1; cdr3_nt: TGTGCCAGCAGTATCGGACAGGGAGGTGGCTACACCTTC; cdr3_aa: CASSIGQGGGYTF
clone_size: few; v_call: TRBV7-9; j_call: TRBJ1-5; d_call: TRBD1; cdr3_nt: TGTGCCAGCAGCTTTTCTCTCCGGGACAGGGTCAATCAGCCCCAGCATTTT; cdr3_aa: CASSFSLRDRVNQPQHF
clone_size: many; v_call: TRBV5-1; j_call: TRBJ1-1; d_call: .; cdr3_nt: TGCGCCAGCAGCTTGGCCCCAGGGGCCACTGAAGCTTTCTTT; cdr3_aa: CASSLAPGATEAFF
clone_size: few; v_call: TRBV11-2; j_call: TRBJ2-1; d_call: .; cdr3_nt: TGTGCCAGCAGCCCGGGGACTCTGAGGGATGAGCAGTTCTTC; cdr3_aa: CASSPGTLRDEQFF
clone_size: many; v_call: TRBV25-1; j_call: TRBJ2-3; d_call: TRBD1; cdr3_nt: TGTGCCAGCAGTGAGTCCACAGGGGGCTGGTTGACAGATACGCAGTATTTT; cdr3_aa: CASSESTGGWLTDTQYF
clone_size: many; v_call: TRBV11-2; j_call: TRBJ1-1; d_call: TRBD1; cdr3_nt: TGTGCCAGCAGCTTAGTGGGACAGGGTCTGTCTGAAGCTTTCTTT; cdr3_aa: CASSLVGQGLSEAFF
clone_size: many; v_call: TRBV5-6; j_call: TRBJ2-3; d_call: .; cdr3_nt: TGTGCCAGCAGCTTGTTCGACCTCACAGATACGCAGTATTTT; cdr3_aa: CASSLFDLTDTQYF
clone_size: .; v_call: TRBV28; j_call: TRBJ1-5; d_call: .; cdr3_nt: TGTGCCAGCAGCCCCGGTGGGGCCCTTTCCGCTTCAATGAGCAATCAGCCCCAGCATTTT; cdr3_aa: CASSPGGALSASMSNQPQHF
clone_size: few; v_call: TRBV27; j_call: TRBJ2-7; d_call: .; cdr3_nt: TGTGCCAGCAGTTTATCCGGACCGGCCGGGCAGTACTTC; cdr3_aa: CASSLSGPAGQYF
clone_size: few; v_call: TRBV4-3; j_call: TRBJ2-5; d_call: .; cdr3_nt: TGCGCCAGCAGCCAGACTGGCGCGGAAGAGACCCAGTACTTC; cdr3_aa: CASSQTGAEETQYF
clone_size: .; v_call: TRBV7-2; j_call: TRBJ1-2; d_call: TRBD1; cdr3_nt: TGTGCCAGCAGCCCTACAACAGGGGGCCCCTTGGGGGGCTACACCTTC; cdr3_aa: CASSPTTGGPLGGYTF
clone_size: .; v_call: TRBV12-3/TRBV12-4; j_call: TRBJ2-5; d_call: TRBD2; cdr3_nt: TGTGCCAGCGGGGGGGATTTGGGGACCCAGTACTTC; cdr3_aa: CASGGDLGTQYF
clone_size: .; v_call: TRBV11-2; j_call: TRBJ2-7; d_call: .; cdr3_nt: TGTGCCAGCAGCCTAGCTGAAGGCTACGAGCAGTACTTC; cdr3_aa: CASSLAEGYEQYF
clone_size: .; v_call: TRBV10-3; j_call: TRBJ2-4; d_call: .; cdr3_nt: TGTGCCATCAGTGAGTCCGGAGTTCTAGCCAAAAACATTCAGTACTTC; cdr3_aa: CAISESGVLAKNIQYF
clone_size: few; v_call: TRBV19; j_call: TRBJ2-7; d_call: TRBD2; cdr3_nt: TGTGCCAGTAATAGCGGGAGTGAATACGAGCAGTACTTC; cdr3_aa: CASNSGSEYEQYF
clone_size: .; v_call: TRBV9; j_call: TRBJ2-1; d_call: .; cdr3_nt: TGTGCCAGCAGTCTCTTAACGGGGGAAGGCGGCAATGAGCAGTTCTTC; cdr3_aa: CASSLLTGEGGNEQFF
clone_size: .; v_call: TRBV5-6; j_call: TRBJ2-1; d_call: .; cdr3_nt: TGTGCCAGCAGCTCCGCCATATTCCACGGCAATGAGCAGTTCTTC; cdr3_aa: CASSSAIFHGNEQFF
clone_size: few; v_call: TRBV2; j_call: TRBJ2-1; d_call: TRBD2; cdr3_nt: TGTGCCAGCAGTGGTACTAGCGGAGACTACAATGAGCAGTTCTTC; cdr3_aa: CASSGTSGDYNEQFF
clone_size: few; v_call: TRBV28; j_call: TRBJ2-5; d_call: .; cdr3_nt: TGTGCCAGCAGTTTATCCCTCCAGTGGGGTCAAGAGACCCAGTACTTC; cdr3_aa: CASSLSLQWGQETQYF
clone_size: .; v_call: TRBV30; j_call: TRBJ1-2; d_call: TRBD1; cdr3_nt: TGTACCTGGAGAAAGATTGGACAGGCCATATATGGCTACACCTTC; cdr3_aa: CTWRKIGQAIYGYTF
clone_size: .; v_call: TRBV28; j_call: TRBJ1-2; d_call: .; cdr3_nt: TGTGCCAGCAGTTACTCCGGGTCCTCATATGGCTACACCTTC; cdr3_aa: CASSYSGSSYGYTF
clone_size: .; v_call: TRBV7-9; j_call: TRBJ1-2; d_call: .; cdr3_nt: TGTGCCAGCAGCTTAGCAACTAACTATGGCTACACCTTC; cdr3_aa: CASSLATNYGYTF
clone_size: .; v_call: TRBV20-1; j_call: TRBJ2-7; d_call: TRBD2; cdr3_nt: TGCAGTGCTAGGGACCTAGCGGGAGACCACCCCTACGAGCAGTACTTC; cdr3_aa: CSARDLAGDHPYEQYF
clone_size: many; v_call: TRBV7-2; j_call: TRBJ1-4; d_call: .; cdr3_nt: TGTGCCAGCAGTTGGACGGATGCAACTAATGAAAAACTGTTTTTT; cdr3_aa: CASSWTDATNEKLFF
clone_size: many; v_call: TRBV20-1; j_call: TRBJ2-7; d_call: TRBD2; cdr3_nt: TGCAGTGCTAGAGTTTCGGGACTAGCGGGAGGGCAGTACTTC; cdr3_aa: CSARVSGLAGGQYF
clone_size: few; v_call: TRBV27; j_call: TRBJ2-7; d_call: .; cdr3_nt: TGTGCCAGCAGGATCGCAGGGGTAGATTCCTACGAGCAGTACTTC; cdr3_aa: CASRIAGVDSYEQYF
clone_size: .; v_call: TRBV20-1; j_call: TRBJ2-3; d_call: TRBD2; cdr3_nt: TGCAGTGCTAGAGACGGGAGCGGGAGACTCACAGATACGCAGTATTTT; cdr3_aa: CSARDGSGRLTDTQYF
clone_size: few; v_call: TRBV28; j_call: TRBJ1-4; d_call: TRBD1; cdr3_nt: TGTGCCAGCAGTTATCCCAAGGGACAGGGCGTCGAAAAACTGTTTTTT; cdr3_aa: CASSYPKGQGVEKLFF
clone_size: many; v_call: TRBV5-5; j_call: TRBJ2-7; d_call: .; cdr3_nt: TGTGCCAGCAGCTATCGACAGTCCTACGAGCAGTACTTC; cdr3_aa: CASSYRQSYEQYF
clone_size: few; v_call: TRBV9; j_call: TRBJ2-5; d_call: TRBD2; cdr3_nt: TGTGCCAGCAGCCCAGCGGGAGGGCAAGAGACCCAGTACTTC; cdr3_aa: CASSPAGGQETQYF
clone_size: few; v_call: TRBV18; j_call: TRBJ2-3; d_call: TRBD2; cdr3_nt: TGTGCCAGCTCACCCTCTAGCGGGAGCACAGATACGCAGTATTTT; cdr3_aa: CASSPSSGSTDTQYF
clone_size: .; v_call: TRBV6-1; j_call: TRBJ1-6; d_call: .; cdr3_nt: TGTGCCAGCAGTGAGGGAGAGGGGATCTATAATTCACCCCTCCACTTT; cdr3_aa: CASSEGEGIYNSPLHF
clone_size: .; v_call: TRBV23-1; j_call: TRBJ2-7; d_call: .; cdr3_nt: TGCGCCAGCAGTAGTGACCCCGGGCCAGGGCAGTACTTC; cdr3_aa: CASSSDPGPGQYF
clone_size: few; v_call: TRBV4-1; j_call: TRBJ2-7; d_call: TRBD2; cdr3_nt: TGCGCCAGCAACCTCGCCTGGGCTAGCGGCGACGAGCAGTACTTC; cdr3_aa: CASNLAWASGDEQYF
clone_size: many; v_call: TRBV12-3/TRBV12-4; j_call: TRBJ2-5; d_call: .; cdr3_nt: TGTGCCAGCAGTTTAGCGGCTAGAATGGAGACCCAGTACTTC; cdr3_aa: CASSLAARMETQYF
clone_size: few; v_call: TRBV20-1; j_call: TRBJ1-5; d_call: TRBD1; cdr3_nt: TGCAGTGCTAGAGGGGGACAGGGGTCTGATAGCAATCAGCCCCAGCATTTT; cdr3_aa: CSARGGQGSDSNQPQHF